A single sample is the source of the 11 T cell receptor beta chains below, sequenced in a study of cytomegalovirus exposure and HLA in healthy donors. The PCR had 60 Vbeta and 13 Jbeta primers. Clones were sequenced by immunoSEQ multiplex PCR, and TCRdb holds only the in-frame ones, with some missing. The sample shows approximately 150,000 clones, 84% of them seen only once. The source material was PBMCs. Source of these receptors: a man between 18 and 29 years old in good health and CMV-seronegative.

This chain uses TRBV7-2 with TRBJ2-1; 10 nucleotides line up with TRBD2. Germline lookup yields CDR1 SGHTA and CDR2 FQGNSA. Losses at the gene ends were 6 bases for V and 5 bases for J; bases not matched to a gene: 7. CDR3 length: 15 residues. CDR3 region: CASRRGTSANNEQFF. In DNA form, the CDR3 reads TGTGCCAGCAGGCGAGGGACTAGCGCTAACAATGAGCAGTTCTTC.

This chain joins TRBV5-1 and TRBJ2-5; D is possibly TRBD2 (6 bases). With the DNA end fitting TRBJ2-7 better, the J assignment may be wrong. Germline assignment: CDR1 SGHRS and CDR2 YFSETQ. The CDR3 consists of 16 residues. The CDR3 protein is CASSPARERRPDEQYF. CDR3 sequence (DNA): TGCGCCAGCAGCCCAGCCCGGGAGCGACGCCCCGACGAGCAGTACTTC.

The chain couples TRBV5-1 to TRBJ2-1; possibly TRBD2 for D (6 bases). V lost 3 bases and J 4 bases, leaving 23 bases between the germline ends. The germline V gene has CDR1 SGHRS and CDR2 YFSETQ. The CDR3 runs to 18 residues. The CDR3 DNA follows: TGCGCCAGCAGCTGGGGACTGACTCTGGCTGCAGGTTACAATGAGCAGTTCTTC. This gives the protein CASSWGLTLAAGYNEQFF. Together with reference TRBV5-1 and TRBJ2-1, the CDR3 gives the full variable domain: KAGVTQTPRYLIKTRGQQVTLSCSPISGHRSVSWYQQTPGQGLQFLFEYFSETQRNKGNFPGRFSGRQFSNSRSEMNVSTLELGDSALYLCASSWGLTLAAGYNEQFFGPGTRLTVL.

This sequence joins TRBV6-5 and TRBJ2-7; TRBD1 is a possible D gene (6 bases). Germline CDR1 and CDR2: MNHEY and SVGAGI. The V gene lost 1 base and the J gene lost 3 bases, with 10 bases spanning the gap. CDR3 length equals 14 residues. The CDR3 spells CASSYFGGGYEQYF. CDR3 DNA: TGTGCCAGCAGTTACTTTGGGGGCGGCTACGAGCAGTACTTC.

V usage is TRBV5-8 and J usage is TRBJ2-7; 11 bases align to TRBD1. Trimming took 4 bases from V and 6 from J; bases not matched to a gene: 9. This CDR3 region has 15 residues. Per the germline V gene, CDR1 is SGHTS and CDR2 is YDEGEE. The CDR3 spells CASSAMGQGVGEQYF. The CDR3 DNA reads TGTGCCAGCAGCGCCATGGGACAGGGGGTTGGCGAGCAGTACTTC.

This chain uses TRBV5-4 with TRBJ2-7; tentative D call: TRBD1 (6 bases). Per germline, CDR1 SGHNT and CDR2 YYREEE (reference sequence). The V gene lost 4 bases and the J gene lost 2 bases, with 13 bases spanning the gap. This CDR3 spans 14 amino acids. CDR3 DNA: TGTGCCAGCAGCATCCAGGGGCGGACCTACGAGCAGTACTTC. Translated: CASSIQGRTYEQYF.

The V call is TRBV7-9, the J call TRBJ2-7; 8 bases fit TRBD1. The CDR3 is made up of 13 amino acids. CDR1 and CDR2 (germline): SEHNR, FQNEAQ (reference sequence). V was clipped by 5 bases and J by 7 bases; unmatched bases: 7. CDR3 residues: CASSPGQGKEQYF. DNA of the CDR3: TGTGCCAGCAGCCCCGGACAGGGTAAGGAGCAGTACTTC.

The rearrangement uses TRBV18 and TRBJ1-5; no definite D call. Germline lookup yields CDR1 KGHSH and CDR2 LQKENI. The CDR3 is made up of 14 amino acids. The V gene lost 3 bases and the J gene lost 6 bases, with 12 bases spanning the gap. DNA for the CDR3: TGTGCCAGCTCACCGAGTGGGGAGCGTCAGCCCCAGCATTTT. Its translation is CASSPSGERQPQHF.

The CDR3 region has the DNA TGTGCCAGCAGTTCCCAAGTTGTGACAGGGTGGACTGAAGCTTTCTTT. Encoded protein: CASSSQVVTGWTEAFF. This chain joins TRBV6-5 and TRBJ1-1; TRBD1 agrees at 7 bases. Germline lookup yields CDR1 MNHEY and CDR2 SVGAGI. The CDR3 consists of 16 residues. J lost 5 bases, V lost 4 bases, and 13 bases had no gene match.

The rearrangement uses TRBV18 and TRBJ2-3; the D is unclear. V lost 4 bases, J lost 2 bases, and 7 bases lay in between. The CDR3 is 13 residues long. Germline CDR1 reads KGHSH; CDR2 reads LQKENI. The CDR3 here is CASSRQNTDTQYF. CDR3 DNA sequence: TGTGCCAGCTCACGCCAGAACACAGATACGCAGTATTTT.

This clone has just a few counts. CDR3 sequence reads: CASSQDMGRLFF. In DNA, the CDR3 is TGCGCCAGCAGCCAAGATATGGGGAGACTGTTTTTT. The chain combines TRBV4-1 with TRBJ1-4; D gene uncertain. V lost 0 bases to trimming and J lost 13 bases, with 9 bases between them. This CDR3 is 12 amino acids long. CDR1 and CDR2 (germline): MGHRA, YSYEKL.